The 2 T cell receptor beta chains in this list originate from one sample, sequenced in a study of T-cell memory formation after mild COVID-19. TCRdb re-analysed the 5' RACE reads in MiXCR, keeping a single row per CDR3 protein. The sample lists a few hundred thousand distinct CDR3 sequences; 15% to 20% were seen once. Source material: PBMCs or a T cell subset sorted from them (not recorded which). The receptors here all came from a man aged 18-30 years who had mild COVID-19 (a few samples of this study predate the infection). Cell type and time point are not known.

The V gene is TRBV7-3, the J gene TRBJ2-2; D ambiguous. The V gene's germline CDR1 is SGHTA and CDR2 FQGTGA. Trimming took off 2 bases at V and 0 bases at J, with 13 bases between the two ends. CDR3 length: 17 amino acids. This chain's CDR3 is CASSLGPLSANTGELFF. The CDR3 DNA reads as TGTGCCAGCAGCTTAGGCCCTTTATCCGCGAACACCGGGGAGCTGTTTTTT.

CDR3 amino acids: CASSPLAGGGYEQFF. The CDR3 nucleotides are TGTGCCAGCAGCCCCTTAGCGGGGGGGGGATATGAGCAGTTCTTC. The rearrangement joins TRBV7-2 to TRBJ2-1, with 11 bases that match TRBD2. The germline gives CDR1 SGHTA, CDR2 FQGNSA. V shed 5 bases and J 8 bases; nucleotides not matched to a gene: 8. This CDR3 has 15 amino acids.